These 26 T cell receptor beta chains originate from one sample sequenced in a study of PD-1 blockade in classical Hodgkin lymphoma. Sequenced by immunoSEQ multiplex PCR; TCRdb stores in-frame clones only, minus some. The profile shows 13,000 to 15,000 clones, around 83% of them singletons. There was relapse after autologous stem cell transplantation in every patient, and there was variation in brentuximab vedotin exposure. Sequenced material: peripheral blood mononuclear cells (PBMCs), taken before the second cycle of nivolumab. These receptors were taken from a human donor with classical Hodgkin lymphoma.

In its sample, this clone was seen once. V gene TRBV10-3 combines with J gene TRBJ2-7; no clear D. The ends were cut back, 8 bases at V and 4 bases at J, with 18 bases in the middle. From germline, CDR1 is ENHRY and CDR2 SYGVKD. The CDR3 has 14 residues. The CDR3 sequence is CAIQSDVPNYEQYF. DNA of the CDR3: TGTGCCATCCAGAGTGATGTGCCGAATTACGAGCAGTACTTC.

The rearrangement joins TRBV5-4 to TRBJ2-3; D is tentatively TRBD1 or TRBD2 (6 bases each). V lost 4 bases and J lost 4, with 16 bases in between. CDR1 SGHNT and CDR2 YYREEE come from the germline V gene (reference sequence). The CDR3 runs to 15 residues. The CDR3 DNA is TGTGCCAGCAGCAAAGTGACAAGGGGGGCAGATACGCAGTATTTT. Translation gives CASSKVTRGADTQYF. Using reference TRBV5-4 and TRBJ2-3 for the parts outside the CDR3, the full variable domain is ETGVTQSPTHLIKTRGQQVTLRCSSQSGHNTVSWYQQALGQGPQFIFQYYREEENGRGNFPPRFSGLQFPNYSSELNVNALELDDSALYLCASSKVTRGADTQYFGPGTRLTVL.

This clone was seen a few times. The J gene is TRBJ2-5, the V gene TRBV19; D possibly corresponds to TRBD1 (5 bases). In germline, CDR1 is LNHDA, CDR2 SQIVND (reference sequence). The CDR3 extends over 15 amino acids. Trimming removed 3 bases from V and 4 bases from J, with 15 bases in between. The CDR3 DNA is TGTGCCAGTAGTATTTCCGCGGCAGGGCTAGAGACCCAGTACTTC. Residues: CASSISAAGLETQYF.

The chain carries TRBV29-1 and TRBJ2-5; the D gene is possibly TRBD1 (5 bases). The CDR3 has 13 residues. Trimming left V 6 bases short and J 1 base short, with 12 bases between. CDR1 and CDR2 (germline): SQVTM, ANQGSEA. The CDR3 sequence is CSVRQISQETQYF. CDR3 nucleotide sequence: TGCAGCGTACGACAGATCAGCCAAGAGACCCAGTACTTC.

This clone has just one count. This chain connects TRBV5-1 to TRBJ2-5, with D uncertain. The germline V and J ends were trimmed by 2 bases and 5 bases, with 13 bases remaining between them. The CDR3 loop spans 14 amino acids. Germline loops: CDR1 SGHRS, CDR2 YFSETQ. This chain's CDR3 is CASSFFQEGETQYF. In nucleotides, the CDR3 is TGCGCCAGCAGCTTTTTTCAGGAAGGGGAGACCCAGTACTTC.

The rearrangement uses TRBV10-3 and TRBJ2-5, with 8 positions matching TRBD1. The DNA end is a closer match to TRBJ2-7, so the J assignment may be wrong. CDR1 is ENHRY and CDR2 is SYGVKD in the germline V gene. The CDR3 loop spans 15 amino acids. For the CDR3, the DNA is TGTGCCATCAGTGAACAAAACAGGGGGACCTACGAGCAGTACTTC. Its translation: CAISEQNRGTYEQYF.

The chain joins TRBV5-1 to TRBJ1-4; TRBD1 aligns across 7 bases. Germline CDR1 SGHRS, CDR2 YFSETQ. V lost 4 bases and J lost 8; bases outside the gene matches: 14. The CDR3 extends over 16 amino acids. The CDR3 region is CASSGDSTTAGEKLFF. CDR3 DNA: TGCGCCAGCAGCGGGGACAGTACTACCGCGGGAGAAAAACTGTTTTTT.

The chain is built from TRBV29-1 and TRBJ2-1, with D tentatively TRBD2 (5 bases). The CDR3 contains 13 residues. Germline V gives CDR1 SQVTM, CDR2 ANQGSEA. Trimming took 6 bases from V and 1 from J, leaving 10 bases between them. In DNA form, the CDR3 reads TGCAGCGTCCGGGGAGTTTCCTACAATGAGCAGTTCTTC. Translated, it gives CSVRGVSYNEQFF.

The CDR3 DNA sequence: TGCGCCAGCAGCCAAGATTGGTATAGAGGGGATAATTCACCCCTCCACTTT. Amino acids: CASSQDWYRGDNSPLHF. V gene TRBV4-1 combines with J gene TRBJ1-6; TRBD1 might be the D (5 bases). Per germline, CDR1 MGHRA and CDR2 YSYEKL. Trimming pared 0 bases from V and 5 bases from J, leaving 14 bases between. The CDR3 sequence is 17 residues long.

This chain uses TRBV18 with TRBJ2-2; D unclear. CDR3 length equals 15 residues. V was cut by 4 bases and J by 5 bases, with 14 bases left in between. Germline loops: CDR1 KGHSH, CDR2 LQKENI. The CDR3 DNA follows: TGTGCCAGCTCACTAACTGGGCCCGGGACCGGGGAGCTGTTTTTT. Protein product: CASSLTGPGTGELFF.

The CDR3 bases are TGTGCCAGCAGCGCTAGACCGGACAGACTATCCTACAATGAGCAGTTCTTC. This sequence encodes CASSARPDRLSYNEQFF. This chain connects TRBV27 to TRBJ2-1; tentatively, D is TRBD1 (6 bases). The germline gives CDR1 MNHEY, CDR2 SMNVEV (reference sequence). With 6 bases removed from V and 1 base from J, the gap between germline ends came to 19 bases. The CDR3 is 17 amino acids.

As to this clone: An end of the junction differs from the germline gene, which may be a read error. This rearrangement joins TRBV19 to TRBJ2-1; TRBD1 might be the D (6 bases). Germline V gene lookup returns CDR1 LNHDA and CDR2 SQIVND (reference sequence). The CDR3 totals 14 residues. The CDR3 reads CASRIGTRYNEQFF. DNA for the CDR3: TGTGCCAGTAGGATAGGGACAAGGTACAATGAGCAGTTCTTC.

This clone has only a few counts. The chain combines TRBV7-2 with TRBJ2-7; 7 bases are a match to TRBD1. From germline, CDR1 is SGHTA and CDR2 FQGNSA. This CDR3 contains 14 residues. Unmatched junction bases numbered 1, after V lost 1 base and J lost 1 base. The CDR3 spells CASSLGTGSYEQYF. Written as DNA, the CDR3 is TGTGCCAGCAGCTTAGGGACAGGATCCTACGAGCAGTACTTC.

The V call is TRBV4-2, the J call TRBJ2-2, with 8 positions matching TRBD2. The V gene end was trimmed by 3 bases and the J gene end by 0 bases; junction bases not matched to a gene: 3. Germline CDR1 and CDR2: LGHNA and YNFKEQ. The CDR3 covers 16 residues. The CDR3 DNA sequence: TGTGCCAGCAGCCAGCGGGGGGCCGCGAACACCGGGGAGCTGTTTTTT. Translation: CASSQRGAANTGELFF.

The chain is built from TRBV19 and TRBJ1-1, with TRBD1 as a possible D gene (5 bases). Germline V gene data show CDR1 as LNHDA and CDR2 as SQIVND (reference sequence). Trimming pared 5 bases from V and 4 bases from J, leaving 17 bases between. The CDR3 has 15 amino acids. The CDR3 loop is CASSGYRDGSTEAFF. The CDR3 nucleotides are TGTGCCAGTAGTGGATACCGGGACGGGAGCACTGAAGCTTTCTTT.

The chain combines TRBV11-2 with TRBJ1-5; D ambiguous. The germline V gene encodes CDR1 SGHAT and CDR2 FQNNGV. Trimming cost V 5 bases and J 3 bases, with 17 bases left between them. This CDR3 is 16 amino acids long. The CDR3 DNA reads TGTGCCAGCAGCCCGAGTTTAGGCGGTGCCAATCAGCCCCAGCATTTT. Its translation: CASSPSLGGANQPQHF.

The rearrangement uses TRBV23-1 and TRBJ2-7; the match to TRBD1 covers 8 bases. TRBV23-1 is identified as an open reading frame with a role that is uncertain. V gave up 2 bases and J gave up 3 bases; unmatched junction bases: 18. The CDR3 is 19 amino acids. The chain's CDR3 is CASSQQFGRGLAPNYEQYF. CDR3 nucleotides: TGCGCCAGCAGTCAACAATTCGGCAGGGGGCTAGCTCCGAACTACGAGCAGTACTTC.

This chain links TRBV6-5 with TRBJ2-7; 12 bases are a match to TRBD2. The length of the CDR3 is 15 residues. The J segment lost 3 bases and the V segment lost 4 bases, leaving 4 bases of the junction unmatched. The V gene's germline CDR1 is MNHEY and CDR2 SVGAGI. The CDR3 region has the DNA TGTGCCAGCAGTTTTCTAGCGGGGGGGAACTACGAGCAGTACTTC. Its translation: CASSFLAGGNYEQYF.

V gene TRBV2 combines with J gene TRBJ1-4; D is unresolved. Trimming removed 7 bases from V and 5 bases from J, with 8 bases in between. This CDR3 spans 12 amino acids. Looked up from germline, CDR1 is SNHLY and CDR2 is FYNNEI. This chain's CDR3 is CASTPENEKLFF. CDR3 nucleotides: TGTGCCAGCACCCCGGAGAATGAAAAACTGTTTTTT.

Only a few counts were recorded for this clone. This chain uses TRBV15 with TRBJ2-1; 7 bases map to TRBD2. Germline V gene lookup returns CDR1 LNHNV and CDR2 YYDKDF (reference sequence). Trimming removed 1 base from V and 1 base from J; junction bases left unmatched: 13. The CDR3 loop spans 19 amino acids. The chain's CDR3 is CATSRGIDRWGGSYNEQFF. Written as DNA, the CDR3 is TGTGCCACCAGCAGAGGTATAGACCGCTGGGGAGGGTCCTACAATGAGCAGTTCTTC.

The rearrangement joins TRBV19 to TRBJ2-5; a possible D gene is TRBD1 (6 bases). The germline V gene encodes CDR1 LNHDA and CDR2 SQIVND (reference sequence). V dropped 5 bases and J dropped 9 bases, with 19 bases sitting between them. The CDR3 extends over 14 amino acids. CDR3 sequence (DNA): TGTGCCAGTAGTGCAACTTGGGTCTCAGGGGCCCAGTACTTC. Encoded protein: CASSATWVSGAQYF.

The chain has TRBV9 and TRBJ2-1; D not resolved. Germline V gene lookup returns CDR1 SGDLS and CDR2 YYNGEE. The V end was cut by 3 bases, the J end by 12 bases, with 13 bases between. The CDR3 covers 12 residues. The CDR3 DNA follows: TGTGCCAGCAGCGCTGGGGAAGTTGGGCAGTTCTTC. It codes for CASSAGEVGQFF.

The chain recombines TRBV5-4 with TRBJ2-2; the D gene is possibly TRBD2 (7 bases). There are 16 residues in the CDR3. Germline values: CDR1 SGHNT, CDR2 YYREEE (reference sequence). V lost 4 bases and J 3 bases, leaving 16 bases between the germline ends. CDR3 DNA sequence: TGTGCCAGCAGCCCCCCGGGGGGCGGGTACACCGGGGAGCTGTTTTTT. Its translation is CASSPPGGGYTGELFF.

The rearrangement uses TRBV5-1 and TRBJ2-3, with D perhaps being TRBD1 or TRBD2 (6 bases each). The CDR3 is 16 residues long. Germline CDR1 reads SGHRS; CDR2 reads YFSETQ. Trimming pared 4 bases from V and 2 bases from J, leaving 17 bases between. CDR3 DNA sequence: TGCGCCAGCAGCACCGCGGGGTGGGGGGCCACAGATACGCAGTATTTT. This codes for CASSTAGWGATDTQYF.

The CDR3 DNA sequence: TGTGCCAGCAGCGTAAATAGTGGGGGCACAGATACGCAGTATTTT. It encodes CASSVNSGGTDTQYF. The rearrangement links TRBV9 to TRBJ2-3; D unresolved. CDR3 size: 15 residues. The V end was cut by 1 base, the J end by 1 base, with 10 bases between. The germline V gene has CDR1 SGDLS and CDR2 YYNGEE. Complete variable domain (other parts from reference TRBV9 and TRBJ2-3): DSGVTQTPKHLITATGQRVTLRCSPRSGDLSVYWYQQSLDQGLQFLIQYYNGEERAKGNILERFSAQQFPDLHSELNLSSLELGDSALYFCASSVNSGGTDTQYFGPGTRLTVL.

CDR3 coding DNA: TGTGCCAGCAGTTCAAGCACCTACGAGCAGTACTTC. Protein product: CASSSSTYEQYF. The chain links TRBV28 to TRBJ2-7; D gene unclear. CDR1 is MDHEN and CDR2 is SYDVKM in the germline V gene. V lost 4 bases and J 2 bases, leaving 6 bases between the germline ends. CDR3 length: 12 residues.